This T cell receptor (beta chain) is from a study of cytomegalovirus exposure and HLA in healthy donors. Both 60 Vbeta primers and 13 Jbeta primers went into the PCR. Here immunoSEQ multiplex PCR was the method, and the copy in TCRdb shows in-frame clones only, minus some. The data show more than 140,000 clones, over 70% seen once. Everyone who donated was a healthy bone marrow donor. The germline gives CDR1 SGHRS, CDR2 YFSETQ. V shed 4 bases and J 4 bases; nucleotides not matched to a gene: 4. This CDR3 is built from 14 residues. Regarding this clone: As yet, its antigen is unknown.

Points from the study as a whole: Overall, approximately 150 TCR beta chains were annotated as cytomegalovirus-associated. The HLA-A and HLA-B alleles of most subjects were reportedly predicted accurately from TCR beta sequences. There were a few CMV-associated chains whose specificity for CMV antigens was confirmed in vitro.

The specimen was PBMCs. V is TRBV5-1 and J is TRBJ2-2; 7 bases line up with TRBD1. The receptor's source is a man aged 30 to 45 in good health and CMV-seropositive. CDR3 in amino acids: CASSPDRATGELFF. The CDR3, as DNA: TGCGCCAGCAGCCCAGACAGGGCCACCGGGGAGCTGTTTTTT.